Below are 30 T cell receptor beta chains sequenced from a single sample in a study of shared clonotypes between healthy human individuals. Clones were read by immunoSEQ multiplex PCR, and TCRdb kept only the in-frame ones, dropping some. The sample lists hundreds of thousands of clones, approximately 79% occurring once. The specimen sequenced was memory CD4+ T cells sorted from blood. Subset reported: CD45RA-negative fraction. The receptors were sampled from a woman in her twenties or thirties in good health.

This sequence joins TRBV7-7 and TRBJ2-1, with 12 bases that match TRBD2. V shed 5 bases, J shed 5 bases, and the junction held 4 bases outside the gene matches. The germline gives CDR1 SSHAT, CDR2 FNYEAQ (reference sequence). CDR3 length: 15 amino acids. As DNA, the CDR3 is TGTGCCAGCAGCCCTCTAGCGGGAGGGGACAATGAGCAGTTCTTC. It yields the protein CASSPLAGGDNEQFF. The full variable domain, its missing parts supplied by reference TRBV7-7 and TRBJ2-1, is GAGVSQSPRYKVTKRGQDVTLRCDPISSHATLYWYQQALGQGPEFLTYFNYEAQPDKSGLPSDRFSAERPEGSISTLTIQRTEQRDSAMYRCASSPLAGGDNEQFFGPGTRLTVL.

This clone has just one count. At one end, the junction sequence differs from germline, possibly due to a read error. The V gene is TRBV6-6, the J gene TRBJ2-7, with D perhaps TRBD1 or TRBD2 (5 bases each). The CDR3 runs 14 residues. The V gene's germline CDR1 is MNHNY and CDR2 SVGAGI (reference sequence). The CDR3 sequence is CAISDTGGSYEQYF. As DNA, the CDR3 is TGTGCCATCAGTGATACAGGAGGTAGCTACGAGCAGTACTTC.

This clone was recorded many times. V is TRBV15 and J is TRBJ2-3; 10 nucleotides line up with TRBD2. With V trimmed by 0 bases and J by 5 bases, 20 bases remained unmatched. The CDR3 totals 21 residues. The germline V gene has CDR1 LNHNV and CDR2 YYDKDF (reference sequence). The CDR3 sequence is CATSRDPGQREGRLRRDTQYF. CDR3 DNA sequence: TGTGCCACCAGCAGAGATCCCGGCCAGCGGGAGGGCCGGCTCCGACGAGATACGCAGTATTTT.

This clone occurred once. The genes are TRBV19 and TRBJ2-7; 10 nucleotides line up with TRBD2. The CDR3 loop spans 17 amino acids. With 3 bases clipped from V and 6 bases from J, the junction kept 14 bases outside the gene matches. CDR1 is LNHDA and CDR2 is SQIVND in the germline V gene (reference sequence). CDR3 in amino acids: CASSIRTRLAGASEQYF. For the CDR3, the DNA is TGTGCCAGTAGTATCCGTACGAGGCTAGCGGGAGCTTCCGAGCAGTACTTC.

V and J are TRBV5-1 and TRBJ2-6; D ambiguous. V lost 0 bases, J lost 2 bases, and 12 bases lay in between. This CDR3 is built from 17 residues. Germline V gene lookup returns CDR1 SGHRS and CDR2 YFSETQ. CDR3 sequence: CASSLEPNTPGANVLTF. The CDR3 nucleotides are TGCGCCAGCAGCTTGGAACCCAACACTCCTGGGGCCAACGTCCTGACTTTC.

The chain is built from TRBV21-1 and TRBJ1-6. TRBV21-1 is termed a pseudogene. This CDR3 spans 12 amino acids. The CDR3 coding sequence is TGTGCCAGCAGCAAAGGGGGTTCACCCCTCCACTTT. As protein: CASSKGGSPLHF.

The chain is built from TRBV7-3 and TRBJ2-5; D remains unclear. Germline assignment: CDR1 SGHTA and CDR2 FQGTGA. V gave up 1 base and J gave up 5 bases, with 8 bases separating them. The CDR3 is made up of 13 amino acids. The CDR3 here is CASSLNSMETQYF. The CDR3 DNA follows: TGTGCCAGCAGCTTAAACTCAATGGAGACCCAGTACTTC. Combining the CDR3 with reference TRBV7-3 and TRBJ2-5 gives the whole variable domain GAGVSQTPSNKVTEKGKYVELRCDPISGHTALYWYRQSLGQGPEFLIYFQGTGAADDSGLPNDRFFAVRPEGSVSTLKIQRTERGDSAVYLCASSLNSMETQYFGPGTRLLVL.

CDR3 residues: CASSQQGARSTDTQYF. As DNA, the CDR3 is TGTGCCAGCAGCCAACAGGGGGCTAGAAGCACAGATACGCAGTATTTT. The chain recombines TRBV14 with TRBJ2-3; TRBD1 agrees at 8 bases. Looked up from germline, CDR1 is SGHDN and CDR2 is FVKESK. V shed 2 bases, J shed 0 bases, and the junction held 4 bases outside the gene matches. The CDR3 is 16 amino acids.

The chain joins TRBV29-1 to TRBJ2-7; D gene ambiguous. Germline V gene sequence: CDR1 SQVTM, CDR2 ANQGSEA. V was shortened by 7 bases and J by 3 bases, with 13 bases between the two germline ends. This CDR3 is built from 12 residues. CDR3 in amino acids: CSGFWVGYEQYF. The CDR3 DNA reads as TGCAGCGGATTCTGGGTCGGCTACGAGCAGTACTTC.

This sequence joins TRBV6-5 and TRBJ2-7, with D unresolved. Germline V gives CDR1 MNHEY, CDR2 SVGAGI. The CDR3 totals 12 residues. The V end was cut by 7 bases, the J end by 6 bases, with 13 bases between. The CDR3 here is CASTSNAREQYF. The CDR3 DNA is TGTGCCAGCACCTCGAACGCTCGCGAGCAGTACTTC.

The rearrangement uses TRBV5-1 and TRBJ2-5; the match to TRBD1 covers 9 bases. Germline V gives CDR1 SGHRS, CDR2 YFSETQ. Trimming at V came to 4 bases and at J to 1 base, leaving 8 bases not matched to a gene. CDR3 length equals 16 residues. CDR3 region: CASSLGDRVGQETQYF. The DNA of the CDR3 is TGCGCCAGCAGCCTAGGGGACAGGGTGGGCCAAGAGACCCAGTACTTC.

This chain connects TRBV5-5 to TRBJ1-2; D is unresolved. V was trimmed by 0 bases and J by 7 bases, leaving 10 bases between them. Germline CDR1 SGHKS, CDR2 YYEKEE (reference sequence). The CDR3 consists of 13 residues. The CDR3 region has the DNA TGTGCCAGCAGCTTGGGGGATCTGAGTGGCTACACCTTC. Amino acid sequence: CASSLGDLSGYTF.

This clone was detected a few times. The chain employs TRBV28 and TRBJ2-6; the D is unclear. The CDR3 is 16 amino acids. Germline assignment: CDR1 MDHEN and CDR2 SYDVKM. The V gene lost 6 bases and the J gene lost 0 bases, with 12 bases spanning the gap. CDR3 region: CASSRPGHSGANVLTF. The CDR3 DNA sequence: TGTGCCAGCAGCCGTCCTGGGCACTCTGGGGCCAACGTCCTGACTTTC.

The chain couples TRBV5-1 to TRBJ2-7; the D is unclear. The germline V and J ends were trimmed by 4 bases and 5 bases, with 16 bases remaining between them. CDR1 SGHRS and CDR2 YFSETQ come from the germline V gene. The CDR3 is made up of 14 amino acids. CDR3 coding DNA: TGCGCCAGCAGCCAAACTCCAAACCCTGACGAGCAGTACTTC. It translates to CASSQTPNPDEQYF.

In nucleotides, the CDR3 is TGTGCCAGTAGTAGGGGACGGGAAGGGGGCGAAGTTTGGAACACTGAAGCTTTCTTT. Amino acid sequence: CASSRGREGGEVWNTEAFF. This chain connects TRBV19 to TRBJ1-1; TRBD1 agrees at 7 bases. There are 19 residues in the CDR3. Germline assignment: CDR1 LNHDA and CDR2 SQIVND (reference sequence). With 4 bases clipped from V and 1 base from J, the junction kept 18 bases outside the gene matches.

J is TRBJ2-1 and V is TRBV7-3; D might be TRBD2 (6 bases). The V end was cut by 5 bases, the J end by 0 bases, with 17 bases between. Germline assignment: CDR1 SGHTA and CDR2 FQGTGA. The CDR3 is made up of 17 amino acids. The CDR3 coding sequence is TGTGCCAGCAGCGGAAATCTTAGGACTACCTCCTACAATGAGCAGTTCTTC. Protein product: CASSGNLRTTSYNEQFF.

The chain carries TRBV5-1 and TRBJ2-5; D ambiguous. The CDR3 has 16 residues. Per the germline V gene, CDR1 is SGHRS and CDR2 is YFSETQ. V lost 4 bases and J lost 0, with 16 bases in between. CDR3 coding DNA: TGCGCCAGCAGCCGGTCGGGCGGAGTGTACCAAGAGACCCAGTACTTC. Translating gives CASSRSGGVYQETQYF.

The rearrangement links TRBV30 to TRBJ2-1; 8 nucleotides agree with TRBD1. The CDR3 totals 13 residues. CDR1 and CDR2 from the germline V gene are GTSNPN and SVGIG (reference sequence). After removal of 4 bases from V and 4 bases from J, the junction contained 3 bases not matched to a gene. DNA of the CDR3: TGTGCCTGGAAGACAGGGGTGTACAATGAGCAGTTCTTC. It encodes CAWKTGVYNEQFF.

The sample holds a few counts of this clone. At the DNA level, this CDR3 is encoded by other sequences in the same sample as well. The rearrangement joins TRBV9 to TRBJ2-5; possibly TRBD2 for D (6 bases). This CDR3 contains 14 residues. With 4 bases removed from V and 5 bases from J, the gap between germline ends came to 15 bases. Germline V lookup: CDR1 SGDLS, CDR2 YYNGEE. The CDR3 region has the DNA TGTGCCAGCAGCATGGGACTCACGGGGGAGACCCAGTACTTC. Encoded protein: CASSMGLTGETQYF.

A few counts support this clone. The chain employs TRBV2 and TRBJ2-4, with TRBD2 identical over 9 bases. Germline CDR1 SNHLY, CDR2 FYNNEI. J gave up 3 bases and V 3 bases, and 0 bases lay outside the gene matches. The CDR3 length is 14 residues. The CDR3 protein is CASSETSGKNIQYF. In nucleotides, the CDR3 is TGTGCCAGCAGTGAGACTAGCGGCAAAAACATTCAGTACTTC. The entire variable domain, with the rest obtained from reference TRBV2 and TRBJ2-4, is as follows: EPEVTQTPSHQVTQMGQEVILRCVPISNHLYFYWYRQILGQKVEFLVSFYNNEISEKSEIFDDQFSVERPDGSNFTLKIRSTKLEDSAMYFCASSETSGKNIQYFGAGTRLSVL.

This clone was observed a few times. Other DNA sequences within the sample encode an identical CDR3. The chain joins TRBV4-1 to TRBJ2-3; no definite D call. Trimming shortened V by 3 bases and J by 2 bases, and 3 bases separated the two germline ends. CDR3 size: 12 residues. Germline CDR1 MGHRA, CDR2 YSYEKL. CDR3 amino acids: CASSQSTDTQYF. The CDR3 DNA reads as TGCGCCAGCAGCCAGTCCACAGATACGCAGTATTTT.

With respect to this clone: Additional DNA sequences in this sample encode the identical CDR3. The chain recombines TRBV28 with TRBJ1-5; D gene unclear. Germline loops: CDR1 MDHEN, CDR2 SYDVKM. V was cut by 2 bases and J by 0 bases, with 8 bases left in between. The CDR3 covers 15 residues. The CDR3, as DNA: TGTGCCAGCAGTTTACGGTACGGTAGCAATCAGCCCCAGCATTTT. Its translation is CASSLRYGSNQPQHF. The full variable domain, completed using reference TRBV28 and TRBJ1-5, is DVKVTQSSRYLVKRTGEKVFLECVQDMDHENMFWYRQDPGLGLRLIYFSYDVKMKEKGDIPEGYSVSREKKERFSLILESASTNQTSMYLCASSLRYGSNQPQHFGDGTRLSIL.

This clone was recorded many times. CDR3 in amino acids: CASSLWREGLGEQYF. The CDR3 DNA follows: TGTGCCAGCAGCCTCTGGCGGGAGGGCCTTGGCGAGCAGTACTTC. The genes are TRBV6-4 and TRBJ2-7; TRBD2 matches at 9 bases. The V and J ends lost 6 bases and 6 bases, in that order; junction bases with no gene match: 12. Germline V gives CDR1 MRHNA, CDR2 SNTAGT. The CDR3 runs to 15 residues.

The V gene is TRBV6-5, the J gene TRBJ2-3, with 7 nucleotides matching TRBD2. V was clipped by 8 bases and J by 4 bases; unmatched bases: 9. The CDR3 totals 14 residues. Germline V gives CDR1 MNHEY, CDR2 SVGAGI. This CDR3 reads CASGAGEQADTQYF. In DNA form, the CDR3 reads TGTGCCAGCGGGGCGGGAGAGCAGGCAGATACGCAGTATTTT.

The J gene is TRBJ1-3, the V gene TRBV11-2; D gene ambiguous. Per the germline V gene, CDR1 is SGHAT and CDR2 is FQNNGV. V lost 6 bases and J lost 0, with 9 bases in between. This CDR3 region has 14 residues. CDR3 bases: TGTGCCAGCAGAGGGCCCTACTCTGGAAACACCATATATTTT. It yields the protein CASRGPYSGNTIYF.

CDR3 residues: CASSEGTGDYNEQFF. The DNA for the CDR3 is TGTGCCAGCTCCGAAGGGACGGGAGACTACAATGAGCAGTTCTTC. The chain joins TRBV18 to TRBJ2-1, with TRBD2 as a possible D gene (6 bases). The CDR3 length is 15 residues. V was trimmed by 6 bases and J by 3 bases, leaving 15 bases between them. From germline, CDR1 is KGHSH and CDR2 LQKENI.

The chain uses TRBV7-3 and TRBJ2-1; no clear D gene. The length of the CDR3 is 11 residues. Per germline, CDR1 SGHTA and CDR2 FQGTGA. V lost 3 bases and J 7 bases, leaving 4 bases between the germline ends. CDR3 nucleotide sequence: TGTGCCAGCAGCTTTTCGAATGAGCAGTTCTTC. Translation gives CASSFSNEQFF.

The gene calls are TRBV30 and TRBJ2-7; 8 bases line up with TRBD2. After removal of 0 bases from V and 2 bases from J, the junction contained 3 bases not matched to a gene. CDR3 length: 14 amino acids. The germline gives CDR1 GTSNPN, CDR2 SVGIG (reference sequence). CDR3 sequence: CAWSVLAGTYEQYF. The CDR3 nucleotides read TGTGCCTGGAGTGTATTAGCGGGGACCTACGAGCAGTACTTC. Full variable domain (outside the CDR3, taken from reference TRBV30 and TRBJ2-7): SQTIHQWPATLVQPVGSPLSLECTVEGTSNPNLYWYRQAAGRGLQLLFYSVGIGQISSEVPQNLSASRPQDRQFILSSKKLLLSDSGFYLCAWSVLAGTYEQYFGPGTRLTVT.

V is TRBV7-3 and J is TRBJ2-2; 10 nucleotides match TRBD2. V lost 1 base, J lost 6 bases, and 5 bases stayed unmatched. The CDR3 runs to 16 residues. The germline V gene has CDR1 SGHTA and CDR2 FQGTGA. The CDR3 loop is CASSLRAGGRSGELFF. The CDR3 DNA follows: TGTGCCAGCAGCTTAAGAGCGGGAGGGAGGTCCGGGGAGCTGTTTTTT. Full variable domain (remainder filled in from reference TRBV7-3 and TRBJ2-2): GAGVSQTPSNKVTEKGKYVELRCDPISGHTALYWYRQSLGQGPEFLIYFQGTGAADDSGLPNDRFFAVRPEGSVSTLKIQRTERGDSAVYLCASSLRAGGRSGELFFGEGSRLTVL.

This clone was recorded many times. The V gene is TRBV14, the J gene TRBJ2-3, with 7 bases fitting TRBD2. The trim removed 2 bases at V and 12 bases at J, leaving 11 bases unmatched. The CDR3 is 14 amino acids. Germline V gene lookup returns CDR1 SGHDN and CDR2 FVKESK. For the CDR3, the DNA is TGTGCCAGCAGCCAAACCGGGGGGAGGAACCTACAGTATTTT. Protein sequence: CASSQTGGRNLQYF.